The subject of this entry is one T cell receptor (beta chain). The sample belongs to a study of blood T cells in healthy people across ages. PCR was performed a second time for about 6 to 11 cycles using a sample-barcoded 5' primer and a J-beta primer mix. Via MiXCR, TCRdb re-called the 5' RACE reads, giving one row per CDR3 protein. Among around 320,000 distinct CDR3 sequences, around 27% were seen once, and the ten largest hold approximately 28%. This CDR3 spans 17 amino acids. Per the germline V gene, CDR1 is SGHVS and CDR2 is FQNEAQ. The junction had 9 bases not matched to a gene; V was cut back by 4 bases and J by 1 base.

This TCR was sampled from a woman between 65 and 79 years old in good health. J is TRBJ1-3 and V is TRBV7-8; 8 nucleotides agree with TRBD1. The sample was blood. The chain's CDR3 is CASSSRTGLKSGNTIYF. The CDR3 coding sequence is TGTGCCAGCAGCTCTCGGACAGGGTTGAAATCTGGAAACACCATATATTTT.